These 19 T cell receptor beta chains were all obtained from the same sample, sequenced in a study of technical replicates of blood from a handful of donors. Sequencing was performed with immunoSEQ multiplex PCR; in TCRdb, only in-frame clones are kept and a portion is missing. The profile shows about 89,000 clones, about 94% of them singletons. The sample was T cells isolated from PBMCs. The receptors derive from a human donor in good health.

The rearrangement links TRBV5-4 to TRBJ1-2; TRBD1 agrees at 10 bases. Looked up from germline, CDR1 is SGHNT and CDR2 is YYREEE (reference sequence). The CDR3 has 14 residues. Losses at the gene ends were 3 bases for V and 8 bases for J; bases not matched to a gene: 7. CDR3 sequence reads: CASSSIGTGDGYTF. The CDR3 DNA follows: TGTGCCAGCAGCTCCATCGGGACAGGGGACGGCTACACCTTC.

This chain connects TRBV10-1 to TRBJ1-6; D is possibly TRBD1 (5 bases). The CDR3 has 17 residues. Trimming cost V 7 bases and J 5 bases, with 21 bases left between them. From germline, CDR1 is WNHNN and CDR2 SYGVQD (reference sequence). In DNA form, the CDR3 reads TGCGCCAGCACTTCACAAGGACATGAGGCCCATAATTCACCCCTCCACTTT. This translates into CASTSQGHEAHNSPLHF.

The chain joins TRBV27 to TRBJ2-7, with D unresolved. The V gene lost 3 bases and the J gene lost 3 bases, with 9 bases spanning the gap. The germline CDR1 and CDR2 sequences are MNHEY and SMNVEV (reference sequence). This CDR3 comprises 13 residues. The CDR3: CASSLQAFYEQYF. The CDR3 DNA reads TGTGCCAGCAGTTTGCAGGCTTTCTACGAGCAGTACTTC.

The rearrangement uses TRBV27 and TRBJ2-1, with 8 bases aligning to TRBD2. This CDR3 spans 14 amino acids. Germline CDR1 reads MNHEY; CDR2 reads SMNVEV (reference sequence). V gave up 7 bases and J gave up 4 bases; unmatched junction bases: 6. This CDR3 is CASTISGTYNEQFF. The CDR3, as DNA: TGTGCCAGCACCATTAGCGGGACTTACAATGAGCAGTTCTTC.

The V gene is TRBV18, the J gene TRBJ2-2; D might be TRBD2 (7 bases). This CDR3 is 18 amino acids long. Germline V gene sequence: CDR1 KGHSH, CDR2 LQKENI. V was shortened by 2 bases and J by 3 bases, with 19 bases between the two germline ends. CDR3 sequence: CASSPIFGGGRDTGELFF. The CDR3 coding sequence is TGTGCCAGCTCACCAATCTTCGGCGGGGGCCGTGACACCGGGGAGCTGTTTTTT.

The V gene is TRBV7-2, the J gene TRBJ1-3; D not certain. Germline-derived CDR1 and CDR2 are SGHTA and FQGNSA. V lost 1 base, J lost 3 bases, and 4 bases lay in between. The CDR3 covers 13 residues. The CDR3 protein is CASSLDGGNTIYF. CDR3 DNA: TGTGCCAGCAGCTTAGACGGTGGAAACACCATATATTTT.

This sequence joins TRBV5-1 and TRBJ2-7, with D possibly TRBD1 on 6 matching bases. Trimming took 6 bases from V and 5 from J, leaving 18 bases between them. The germline CDR1 and CDR2 sequences are SGHRS and YFSETQ. The CDR3 length is 14 residues. The CDR3, as DNA: TGCGCCAGCACCCTGCTACAGGGAGCAGACGAGCAGTACTTC. Encoded protein: CASTLLQGADEQYF. Filled out from reference TRBV5-1 and TRBJ2-7, the complete variable domain reads KAGVTQTPRYLIKTRGQQVTLSCSPISGHRSVSWYQQTPGQGLQFLFEYFSETQRNKGNFPGRFSGRQFSNSRSEMNVSTLELGDSALYLCASTLLQGADEQYFGPGTRLTVT.

V usage is TRBV5-1 and J usage is TRBJ1-1; D not certain. V lost 0 bases, J lost 3 bases, and 9 bases lay in between. The CDR3 loop spans 14 amino acids. Germline CDR1 is SGHRS and CDR2 is YFSETQ. CDR3 region: CASSLGGWDTEAFF. The CDR3 nucleotides read TGCGCCAGCAGCTTGGGAGGATGGGACACTGAAGCTTTCTTT.

The V and J genes are TRBV5-1 and TRBJ2-3, with D possibly TRBD1 on 7 matching bases. Germline values: CDR1 SGHRS, CDR2 YFSETQ. Trimming stripped 4 bases from V and 0 bases from J, with 12 bases between. The CDR3 is 15 residues long. CDR3 in DNA: TGCGCCAGCAGCCTGGAGGGGGCGAGCACAGATACGCAGTATTTT. Its translation: CASSLEGASTDTQYF. The variable domain in full, completed from reference TRBV5-1 and TRBJ2-3, reads KAGVTQTPRYLIKTRGQQVTLSCSPISGHRSVSWYQQTPGQGLQFLFEYFSETQRNKGNFPGRFSGRQFSNSRSEMNVSTLELGDSALYLCASSLEGASTDTQYFGPGTRLTVL.

The chain uses TRBV28 and TRBJ2-1, with 7 positions matching TRBD2. The V segment lost 5 bases and the J segment 8 bases; nucleotides outside the gene matches: 9. CDR3 length: 14 residues. Germline CDR1 reads MDHEN; CDR2 reads SYDVKM. CDR3 region: CASSPAGVWDEQFF. In DNA, the CDR3 is TGTGCCAGCAGTCCGGCGGGAGTATGGGATGAGCAGTTCTTC.

V usage is TRBV28 and J usage is TRBJ1-5, with a tentative D call TRBD1 (6 bases). Germline CDR1 MDHEN, CDR2 SYDVKM. This CDR3 has 16 amino acids. V was shortened by 6 bases and J by 6 bases, with 21 bases between the two germline ends. The CDR3 is CASSSSGGAGSQPQHF. CDR3 nucleotide sequence: TGTGCCAGCAGCTCTTCGGGGGGCGCGGGGTCTCAGCCCCAGCATTTT.

This rearrangement joins TRBV6-5 to TRBJ1-5; 12 nucleotides line up with TRBD1. Germline V gene data show CDR1 as MNHEY and CDR2 as SVGAGI. Germline trimming cut 6 bases from V and 4 bases from J; bases unmatched to any gene: 4. This CDR3 has 15 amino acids. CDR3 DNA sequence: TGTGCCAGCAGCCCGGGACAGGGGGCGAATCAGCCCCAGCATTTT. Translated, it gives CASSPGQGANQPQHF.

The chain employs TRBV27 and TRBJ1-1, with D unclear. The germline V gene encodes CDR1 MNHEY and CDR2 SMNVEV (reference sequence). V lost 0 bases and J lost 7, with 9 bases in between. CDR3 length: 13 amino acids. The CDR3 DNA sequence: TGTGCCAGCAGTTTATCCGATCGGGGTGAAGCTTTCTTT. Translation: CASSLSDRGEAFF.

The V call is TRBV6-1, the J call TRBJ2-3; a weak D match, TRBD1 (5 bases). Trimming removed 11 bases from V and 10 bases from J, with 16 bases in between. The CDR3 is made up of 11 amino acids. Germline V CDR1 and CDR2: MNHNS, SASEGT. CDR3 amino acids: CALQGGAPQYF. For the CDR3, the DNA is TGTGCCCTCCAGGGTGGGGCCCCGCAGTATTTT.

The chain combines TRBV7-9 with TRBJ2-7, with no clear D. Germline V lookup: CDR1 SEHNR, CDR2 FQNEAQ (reference sequence). The CDR3 has 12 residues. V was trimmed by 3 bases and J by 2 bases, leaving 5 bases between them. CDR3 region: CASSFGAYEQYF. As DNA, the CDR3 is TGTGCCAGCAGCTTCGGAGCCTACGAGCAGTACTTC.

This rearrangement joins TRBV11-2 to TRBJ2-1; the match to TRBD2 covers 10 bases. The CDR3 extends over 14 amino acids. After removal of 4 bases from V and 6 bases from J, the junction contained 3 bases not matched to a gene. Germline V gene sequence: CDR1 SGHAT, CDR2 FQNNGV. CDR3 DNA sequence: TGTGCCAGCAGCTCTCTAGCGGGGGTCAATGAGCAGTTCTTC. Encoded protein: CASSSLAGVNEQFF.

The chain is built from TRBV11-2 and TRBJ2-5; 10 bases are shared with TRBD2. CDR3 length equals 16 residues. Trimming removed 4 bases from V and 5 bases from J; junction bases left unmatched: 10. Germline CDR1 and CDR2: SGHAT and FQNNGV. The DNA of the CDR3 is TGTGCCAGCAGCTCACACTTAGCGGGAGGTTCTGAGACCCAGTACTTC. Its protein is CASSSHLAGGSETQYF.

V is TRBV9 and J is TRBJ1-1; 7 nucleotides align to TRBD1. V gave up 3 bases and J gave up 8 bases; unmatched junction bases: 4. The CDR3 length is 12 residues. Germline V gives CDR1 SGDLS, CDR2 YYNGEE. This chain's CDR3 is CASSATGAEAFF. The CDR3 DNA is TGTGCCAGCAGCGCTACAGGGGCCGAAGCTTTCTTT.

The chain joins TRBV4-1 to TRBJ1-3, with D unresolved. Trimming stripped 1 base from V and 0 bases from J, with 25 bases between. In germline, CDR1 is MGHRA, CDR2 YSYEKL. The CDR3 extends over 21 amino acids. In DNA form, the CDR3 reads TGCGCCAGCAGCCAAGTAATGCATAATGCTCCACTATTGAGCTCTGGAAACACCATATATTTT. This translates into CASSQVMHNAPLLSSGNTIYF.